This paragraph reports one TCR beta chain. This CDR3 contains 14 residues. CDR1 and CDR2 from the germline V gene are SGHRS and YFSETQ. The V and J ends lost 2 bases and 5 bases, in that order; junction bases with no gene match: 6. Time point denoted: pretreatment peripheral blood. The data derive from a study of PD-L1 blockade in urothelial cancer. Assay used: immunoSEQ multiplex PCR; TCRdb lists only in-frame clones, some missing. Among tens of thousands of clones listed, 84% were seen once. This chain uses TRBV5-1 with TRBJ2-5, with TRBD2 identical over 7 bases. The material was PBMCs, obtained around atezolizumab (anti-PD-L1) treatment. The TCR sequence derives from a man aged 60 to 75 with urothelial cancer. This CDR3 reads CASSFATSWETQYF. The CDR3 region has the DNA TGCGCCAGCAGCTTCGCGACTAGCTGGGAGACCCAGTACTTC.